This TCR beta chain is from a study of blood T cells in healthy people across ages. The sample providers were healthy Caucasian people from Russia, aged about 6 to 95. From germline, CDR1 is KGHDR and CDR2 SFDVKD. Trimming shortened V by 3 bases and J by 2 bases, and 12 bases separated the two germline ends. The CDR3 has 15 residues. Together with a sample-barcoded 5' primer, a J-beta primer mix was included in a second PCR lasting 7 to 11 cycles. One entry per CDR3 protein results from TCRdb running MiXCR on the 5' RACE reads. The sample includes over 1,200,000 distinct CDR3 sequences, around 55% of them seen just once.

The receptor was derived from a young man in good health. The chain recombines TRBV24-1 with TRBJ2-5, with a tentative D call TRBD2 (5 bases). Sequenced sample: blood. The CDR3 bases are TGTGCCACCAGTGATCCCAGGACTGAACAAGAGACCCAGTACTTC. It is translated as CATSDPRTEQETQYF.